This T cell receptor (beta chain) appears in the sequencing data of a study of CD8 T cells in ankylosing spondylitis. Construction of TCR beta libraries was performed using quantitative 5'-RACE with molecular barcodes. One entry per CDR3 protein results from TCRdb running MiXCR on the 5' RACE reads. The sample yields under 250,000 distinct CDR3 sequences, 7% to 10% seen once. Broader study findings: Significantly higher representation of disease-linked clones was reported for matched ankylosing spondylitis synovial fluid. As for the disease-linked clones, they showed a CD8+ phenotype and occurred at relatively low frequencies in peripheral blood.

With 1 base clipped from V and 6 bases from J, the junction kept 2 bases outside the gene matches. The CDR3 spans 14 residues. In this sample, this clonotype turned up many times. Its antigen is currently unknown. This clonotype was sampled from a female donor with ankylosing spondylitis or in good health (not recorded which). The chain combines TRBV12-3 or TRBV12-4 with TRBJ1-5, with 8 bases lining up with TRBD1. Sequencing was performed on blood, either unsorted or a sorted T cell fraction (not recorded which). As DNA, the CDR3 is TGTGCCAGCAGTTTAGGGACAGGGTTTCAGCCCCAGCATTTT. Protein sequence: CASSLGTGFQPQHF.